Each of the 23 T cell receptor beta chains below was sequenced from the same sample in a study of T cells after yellow fever vaccination. A single record per CDR3 protein comes from TCRdb applying MiXCR to the 5' RACE reads. Of 110,000 to 150,000 distinct CDR3 sequences in the sample, 6.6% were seen once. The sequencing used CD4+ T cells sorted from PBMCs, collected 10 days after the yellow fever booster vaccination. The receptors derive from a man aged 25-45 years who received the YFV17D yellow fever vaccine.

At least ten counts were recorded for this clonotype. The chain links TRBV11-2 to TRBJ2-2, with a tentative D call TRBD1 (6 bases). The germline V gene encodes CDR1 SGHAT and CDR2 FQNNGV. The CDR3 runs to 15 residues. V was cut by 7 bases and J by 7 bases, with 19 bases left in between. This chain's CDR3 is CASTVSQGWDGELFF. The CDR3, as DNA: TGTGCCAGCACCGTATCACAGGGATGGGACGGGGAGCTGTTTTTT.

This clonotype was counted many times. The rearrangement uses TRBV5-1 and TRBJ2-3; TRBD1 matches 7 bases. Germline V lookup: CDR1 SGHRS, CDR2 YFSETQ. The CDR3 has 15 residues. Germline trimming cut 6 bases from V and 0 bases from J; bases unmatched to any gene: 7. CDR3 amino acids: CASNSPGQSTDTQYF. The DNA of the CDR3 is TGCGCCAGCAACTCACCGGGACAGAGCACAGATACGCAGTATTTT.

This clonotype was recorded at least ten times. The chain uses TRBV4-3 and TRBJ2-5; TRBD2 might be the D (7 bases). Germline CDR1 is LGHNA and CDR2 is YSLEER. V dropped 0 bases and J dropped 4 bases, with 12 bases sitting between them. This CDR3 comprises 15 residues. The DNA for the CDR3 is TGCGCCAGCAGCCAAGAGTGGGGGGGCGGAGAGACCCAGTACTTC. Translating gives CASSQEWGGGETQYF.

This clonotype was observed at least ten times. The chain uses TRBV11-2 and TRBJ2-1, with D maybe TRBD1 (6 bases). V lost 8 bases and J 6 bases, leaving 14 bases between the germline ends. Germline CDR1 reads SGHAT; CDR2 reads FQNNGV. CDR3 length: 13 amino acids. CDR3 region: CASVRDTINEQFF. The CDR3 coding sequence is TGTGCCAGCGTAAGGGACACCATCAATGAGCAGTTCTTC.

This clonotype was recorded at least ten times. The V gene is TRBV4-3, the J gene TRBJ1-2; D gene uncertain. V lost 1 base, J lost 2 bases, and 2 bases lay in between. The germline CDR1 and CDR2 sequences are LGHNA and YSLEER. CDR3 length equals 12 residues. The CDR3 nucleotides read TGCGCCAGCAGCCAAGGGAACTATGGCTACACCTTC. Its translation: CASSQGNYGYTF.

This clonotype was seen a few times. The V call is TRBV4-1, the J call TRBJ2-7, with 14 bases lining up with TRBD2. The junction had 3 bases not matched to a gene; V was cut back by 3 bases and J by 2 bases. Germline lookup yields CDR1 MGHRA and CDR2 YSYEKL. CDR3 size: 16 residues. CDR3 coding DNA: TGCGCCAGCAGCCAGGGACTAGCGGGAGCCACCTACGAGCAGTACTTC. Amino acid sequence: CASSQGLAGATYEQYF.

This clonotype has ten or more counts. V usage is TRBV4-3 and J usage is TRBJ2-1; 9 positions match TRBD2. This CDR3 is 17 amino acids long. The germline CDR1 and CDR2 sequences are LGHNA and YSLEER. V was pared by 0 bases and J by 4 bases, with 7 bases of the junction left unmatched. CDR3 bases: TGCGCCAGCAGCCAAGATACCGCTAGCGGGATTTACAATGAGCAGTTCTTC. Residues: CASSQDTASGIYNEQFF.

This clonotype was detected ten times or more. V gene TRBV5-1 combines with J gene TRBJ2-7; 7 nucleotides line up with TRBD2. The CDR3 covers 14 residues. J gave up 4 bases and V 0 bases, and 4 bases lay outside the gene matches. CDR1 and CDR2 from the germline V gene are SGHRS and YFSETQ. CDR3 coding DNA: TGCGCCAGCAGCTTGGGGGCGGGACTATACGAGCAGTACTTC. Translated: CASSLGAGLYEQYF.

The table lists this clonotype with many counts. CDR3 DNA: TGCGCCAGCAGCTTGGAGGGGGCCTTAGCTAACTATGGCTACACCTTC. Its protein product is CASSLEGALANYGYTF. The chain recombines TRBV5-1 with TRBJ1-2; 7 bases are a match to TRBD1. This CDR3 has 16 residues. V was pared by 0 bases and J by 0 bases, with 5 bases of the junction left unmatched. Germline CDR1 is SGHRS and CDR2 is YFSETQ.

This clonotype has at least ten counts. This chain connects TRBV7-2 to TRBJ2-2; TRBD2 agrees at 8 bases. Germline CDR1 and CDR2: SGHTA and FQGNSA. The V and J ends lost 6 bases and 0 bases, in that order; junction bases with no gene match: 6. The CDR3 runs 16 residues. The CDR3 loop reads CASRLAGTANTGELFF. The CDR3 nucleotides are TGTGCCAGCAGGCTAGCGGGCACCGCGAACACCGGGGAGCTGTTTTTT.

This clonotype was counted between two and nine times. This chain connects TRBV20-1 to TRBJ2-3, with 8 nucleotides matching TRBD2. The CDR3 totals 15 residues. V gave up 6 bases and J gave up 0 bases; unmatched junction bases: 8. Germline V gene lookup returns CDR1 DFQATT and CDR2 SNEGSKA (reference sequence). The CDR3 protein is CSAWSGGTSTDTQYF. In DNA, the CDR3 is TGCAGTGCCTGGAGCGGGGGCACTAGCACAGATACGCAGTATTTT.

This clonotype was seen many times. The rearrangement joins TRBV3-1 to TRBJ2-1; D not resolved. The germline V gene encodes CDR1 LGHDT and CDR2 YNNKEL (reference sequence). Between the trimmed V and J ends, which lost 3 bases and 10 bases, there was a span of 10 bases. This CDR3 region has 12 residues. This CDR3 is CASSQAKSEQFF. CDR3 coding DNA: TGTGCCAGCAGCCAGGCCAAATCAGAGCAGTTCTTC.

This clonotype was counted at least ten times. V gene TRBV9 combines with J gene TRBJ2-5; D perhaps matches TRBD2 (5 bases). CDR1 and CDR2 from the germline V gene are SGDLS and YYNGEE. V gave up 1 base and J gave up 5 bases, with 15 bases separating them. CDR3 length equals 15 residues. CDR3 residues: CASSVQPGNSETQYF. The CDR3 DNA follows: TGTGCCAGCAGCGTACAGCCCGGGAATTCGGAGACCCAGTACTTC.

This clonotype was seen ten or more times. V gene TRBV10-3 combines with J gene TRBJ2-1; 11 nucleotides match TRBD2. Germline V gives CDR1 ENHRY, CDR2 SYGVKD. Unmatched junction bases numbered 13, after V lost 7 bases and J lost 2 bases. There are 18 residues in the CDR3. The CDR3 reads CAINGLAGGIGTYNEQFF. In DNA form, the CDR3 reads TGTGCCATCAATGGGCTAGCGGGAGGAATAGGAACCTACAATGAGCAGTTCTTC.

This clonotype showed up many times. The CDR3 loop reads CASSPQGPATNEKLFF. The CDR3 DNA reads as TGTGCCAGCTCACCACAGGGACCGGCAACTAATGAAAAACTGTTTTTT. The chain has TRBV18 and TRBJ1-4, with D perhaps matching TRBD1 (5 bases). CDR1 is KGHSH and CDR2 is LQKENI in the germline V gene. The CDR3 sequence is 16 residues long. Trimming took 1 base from V and 0 from J, leaving 9 bases between them.

This clonotype occurred many times. This chain joins TRBV4-2 and TRBJ2-1; 7 nucleotides agree with TRBD2. Trimming took 0 bases from V and 2 from J; bases not matched to a gene: 4. The germline V gene encodes CDR1 LGHNA and CDR2 YNFKEQ. CDR3 length: 16 amino acids. The CDR3 DNA is TGTGCCAGCAGCCAAGACCCCGGGACTACCTACAATGAGCAGTTCTTC. This encodes CASSQDPGTTYNEQFF.

This clonotype showed up many times. The chain has TRBV18 and TRBJ1-1, with D uncertain. Trimming cost V 6 bases and J 1 base, with 3 bases left between them. Germline CDR1 and CDR2: KGHSH and LQKENI. This CDR3 has 11 residues. CDR3 sequence reads: CASSGNTEAFF. CDR3 in DNA: TGTGCCAGCTCCGGGAACACTGAAGCTTTCTTT. The complete variable domain, with remaining parts taken from reference TRBV18 and TRBJ1-1, reads NAGVMQNPRHLVRRRGQEARLRCSPMKGHSHVYWYRQLPEEGLKFMVYLQKENIIDESGMPKERFSAEFPKEGPSILRIQQVVRGDSAAYFCASSGNTEAFFGQGTRLTVV.

This clonotype was seen at least ten times. The chain combines TRBV6-2 or TRBV6-3 with TRBJ2-2; 7 nucleotides agree with TRBD2. This CDR3 is 14 amino acids long. Germline trimming cut 4 bases from V and 5 bases from J; bases unmatched to any gene: 4. Germline V gene lookup returns CDR1 MNHEY and CDR2 SVGEGT. CDR3 DNA: TGTGCCAGCAGTTTATCGGGAGGTACCGGGGAGCTGTTTTTT. This translates into CASSLSGGTGELFF.

This clonotype was found many times. The CDR3 loop reads CSVGQGGEKLFF. The CDR3 nucleotides are TGCAGCGTTGGACAGGGTGGGGAAAAACTGTTTTTT. The chain employs TRBV29-1 and TRBJ1-4; 7 bases are shared with TRBD1. After removal of 4 bases from V and 8 bases from J, the junction contained 4 bases not matched to a gene. Germline V gene data show CDR1 as SQVTM and CDR2 as ANQGSEA. The CDR3 sequence is 12 residues long.

This clonotype was recorded a few times. The V gene is TRBV24-1, the J gene TRBJ2-7; 14 bases are shared with TRBD2. The CDR3 extends over 18 amino acids. Trimming took 3 bases from V and 0 from J; bases not matched to a gene: 6. Germline V gene sequence: CDR1 KGHDR, CDR2 SFDVKD. CDR3 bases: TGTGCCACCAGTGATATTTGGACTAGCGGGAGGAGCTCCTACGAGCAGTACTTC. It translates to CATSDIWTSGRSSYEQYF.

The chain links TRBV20-1 to TRBJ2-3; TRBD1 matches at 7 bases. Germline V CDR1 and CDR2: DFQATT, SNEGSKA (reference sequence). The CDR3 consists of 15 residues. J was trimmed by 4 bases and V by 0 bases; bases with no gene match: 7. CDR3 loop: CSARDNRDSPDTQYF. Written as DNA, the CDR3 is TGCAGTGCTAGAGATAATAGGGACAGTCCAGATACGCAGTATTTT.

The V call is TRBV10-2, the J call TRBJ1-5; D may be TRBD1 (5 bases). The CDR3 is made up of 13 amino acids. Trimming took off 5 bases at V and 6 bases at J, with 11 bases between the two ends. Looked up from germline, CDR1 is WSHSY and CDR2 is SAAADI. CDR3 nucleotides: TGCGCCAGCAGTACAGGCATTAGTCAGCCCCAGCATTTT. It encodes CASSTGISQPQHF.

This clonotype was picked up many times. V gene TRBV7-6 combines with J gene TRBJ2-1; 7 positions agree with TRBD1. Germline lookup yields CDR1 SGHVS and CDR2 FNYEAQ. CDR3 length equals 15 residues. The V segment lost 5 bases and the J segment 4 bases; nucleotides outside the gene matches: 8. The DNA of the CDR3 is TGTGCCAGCAGCCGAGGGGGCTATACGTACAATGAGCAGTTCTTC. Translation gives CASSRGGYTYNEQFF.